Listed below are T cell receptor beta chains from one sample, sequenced in a study of T cells in Graves' hyperthyroidism and ophthalmopathy. TCRdb redid the calling of the multiplex PCR reads with MiXCR, one entry per CDR3 protein. The repertoire holds some 420,000 distinct CDR3 sequences, with roughly an eighth as singletons. What was sequenced was blood. The receptors originated from a woman under 30 with Graves' hyperthyroidism. CDR3s include the opening cysteine and the closing phenylalanine or tryptophan. The D gene is left open where the match is weak. Clone size is shown for a subset of rows, as once, few, many or a class of expanded clone.

V gene	J gene	D gene	clone size	CDR3 protein	CDR3 DNA
TRBV4-3	TRBJ2-5	.	.	CASSPSRLGGETQYF	TGCGCCAGCAGCCCCAGTCGGTTAGGGGGAGAGACCCAGTACTTC
TRBV14	TRBJ2-1	.	many	CASSQTRGNEQFF	TGTGCCAGCAGCCAGACGCGGGGCAATGAGCAGTTCTTC
TRBV29-1	TRBJ2-7	.	.	CSVVGGRVEQYF	TGCAGCGTTGTCGGGGGAAGGGTTGAGCAGTACTTC
TRBV7-8	TRBJ2-7	.	many	CASSLTGLIGEQYF	TGTGCCAGCAGCTTAACTGGTTTAATCGGGGAGCAGTACTTC
TRBV6-1	TRBJ1-1	TRBD1	.	CASRATGGSDTEAFF	TGTGCCAGCAGAGCGACAGGGGGCTCGGACACTGAAGCTTTCTTT
TRBV2	TRBJ1-1	.	many	CASTSNLNTEAFF	TGTGCCAGCACGAGTAACTTGAACACTGAAGCTTTCTTT
TRBV10-3	TRBJ1-3	.	once	CAIRQDFSGNTIYF	TGTGCCATCAGACAGGATTTCTCTGGAAACACCATATATTTT
TRBV5-6	TRBJ1-2	.	.	CASSLIAWGGYGYTF	TGTGCCAGCAGCTTGATTGCATGGGGGGGCTATGGCTACACCTTC
TRBV2	TRBJ2-2	.	many	CASSEHAIGGELFF	TGTGCCAGCAGTGAGCACGCTATCGGCGGGGAGCTGTTTTTT
TRBV20-1	TRBJ2-3	.	.	CSASFRERDTQYF	TGCAGTGCTAGTTTTCGGGAGCGAGATACGCAGTATTTT
TRBV28	TRBJ2-4	.	.	CASRGALLAKNIQYF	TGTGCCAGCAGGGGGGCTCTACTAGCCAAAAACATTCAGTACTTC
TRBV7-8	TRBJ2-5	.	.	CASSSSRTETQYF	TGTGCCAGCAGCTCAAGTAGAACGGAGACCCAGTACTTC
TRBV7-8	TRBJ2-7	TRBD2	many	CASSTGLAGVITYEQYF	TGTGCCAGCAGCACAGGACTAGCGGGAGTTATAACCTACGAGCAGTACTTC
TRBV27	TRBJ1-1	.	.	CASSRGSSTEAFF	TGTGCCAGCAGCAGAGGGAGTTCGACTGAAGCTTTCTTT
TRBV7-2	TRBJ2-2	TRBD2	many	CASSLLVSGNRELFF	TGTGCCAGCAGCTTATTGGTTAGCGGGAACAGGGAGCTGTTTTTT
TRBV27	TRBJ2-7	.	many	CASSSWTSSYEQYF	TGTGCCAGCAGTTCATGGACGTCGTCCTACGAGCAGTACTTC
TRBV12-3/TRBV12-4	TRBJ1-6	TRBD1	many	CASSRRQGVSPLHF	TGTGCCAGCAGTCGCCGACAGGGAGTTTCACCCCTCCACTTT
TRBV12-3/TRBV12-4	TRBJ2-7	.	many	CASGARGEQYF	TGTGCCAGTGGGGCCAGGGGCGAGCAGTACTTC
TRBV7-9	TRBJ2-1	.	.	CASSPAPTRGGEQFF	TGTGCCAGCAGCCCAGCCCCCACTAGGGGCGGTGAGCAGTTCTTC
TRBV6-2/TRBV6-3	TRBJ2-1	TRBD1	.	CASSRDRERRNEQFF	TGTGCCAGCAGTCGGGACAGGGAAAGGAGGAATGAGCAGTTCTTC
TRBV20-1	TRBJ2-7	.	many	CSARDGQRRTYEQYF	TGCAGTGCTAGAGATGGGCAGCGGAGAACCTACGAGCAGTACTTC
TRBV4-1	TRBJ1-1	TRBD1	.	CASSEDRGISEAFF	TGCGCCAGCAGCGAAGACAGGGGGATCTCTGAAGCTTTCTTT
TRBV28	TRBJ2-2	.	many	CASTPFDTGELFF	TGTGCCAGCACCCCCTTTGACACCGGGGAGCTGTTTTTT
TRBV29-1	TRBJ2-7	TRBD1	few	CSVDRGGGEQYF	TGCAGCGTGGACAGGGGGGGGGGGGAGCAGTACTTC